Following are 26 T cell receptor beta chains from one sample sequenced in a study of cytomegalovirus exposure and HLA in healthy donors. Assay used: immunoSEQ multiplex PCR; TCRdb lists only in-frame clones, some missing. The sample shows about 220,000 clones, over 80% of them seen only once. Sequences were obtained from PBMCs. The receptors derive from a woman under 40 in good health and CMV-seropositive.

This chain links TRBV9 with TRBJ1-2, with D perhaps matching TRBD1 (5 bases). The CDR3 totals 14 residues. Trimming removed 8 bases at V and 5 bases at J, with 19 bases between. Per the germline V gene, CDR1 is SGDLS and CDR2 is YYNGEE. The CDR3: CASHLPGTPYGYTF. The DNA for the CDR3 is TGTGCCAGTCACCTACCAGGGACGCCATATGGCTACACCTTC.

The genes are TRBV5-6 and TRBJ1-2; D is possibly TRBD1 (6 bases). Per the germline V gene, CDR1 is SGHDT and CDR2 is YYEEEE. The CDR3 spans 13 residues. V was shortened by 4 bases and J by 2 bases, with 9 bases between the two germline ends. The DNA of the CDR3 is TGTGCCAGCAGCCAGGACAGAAACTATGGCTACACCTTC. It specifies CASSQDRNYGYTF.

The rearrangement links TRBV19 to TRBJ2-1; 7 bases are a match to TRBD1. CDR1 and CDR2 (germline): LNHDA, SQIVND (reference sequence). V lost 5 bases and J lost 4; bases outside the gene matches: 8. This CDR3 comprises 15 residues. The CDR3 sequence is CASSYVGTAYNEQFF. In DNA, the CDR3 is TGTGCCAGTAGTTATGTTGGGACAGCTTACAATGAGCAGTTCTTC. The complete variable domain, with remaining parts taken from reference TRBV19 and TRBJ2-1, reads DGGITQSPKYLFRKEGQNVTLSCEQNLNHDAMYWYRQDPGQGLRLIYYSQIVNDFQKGDIAEGYSVSREKKESFPLTVTSAQKNPTAFYLCASSYVGTAYNEQFFGPGTRLTVL.

This clone has a handful of counts. This chain links TRBV9 with TRBJ1-1; D perhaps matches TRBD1 (5 bases). V was cut by 4 bases and J by 3 bases, with 10 bases left in between. CDR3 length: 13 residues. Per the germline V gene, CDR1 is SGDLS and CDR2 is YYNGEE. The DNA for the CDR3 is TGTGCCAGCAGCTATCAAGGGGACACTGAAGCTTTCTTT. Protein product: CASSYQGDTEAFF.

This chain joins TRBV6-4 and TRBJ1-5, with 7 positions matching TRBD1. The CDR3 is 14 amino acids. The trim removed 5 bases at V and 6 bases at J, leaving 7 bases unmatched. The germline CDR1 and CDR2 sequences are MRHNA and SNTAGT. The DNA for the CDR3 is TGTGCCAGCAGTCCTACAGGGGCAAGTCAGCCCCAGCATTTT. Protein: CASSPTGASQPQHF.

This clone turned up a few times. The J gene is TRBJ1-4, the V gene TRBV5-1, with 7 nucleotides matching TRBD1. Germline CDR1 and CDR2: SGHRS and YFSETQ. This CDR3 comprises 15 residues. V shed 4 bases, J shed 0 bases, and the junction held 3 bases outside the gene matches. CDR3 amino acids: CASSPGTATNEKLFF. The CDR3 region has the DNA TGCGCCAGCAGCCCTGGGACAGCAACTAATGAAAAACTGTTTTTT.

The V call is TRBV18, the J call TRBJ1-2; TRBD1 might be the D (6 bases). Germline CDR1 is KGHSH and CDR2 is LQKENI. Trimming took off 6 bases at V and 4 bases at J, with 24 bases between the two ends. The CDR3 is made up of 17 amino acids. The CDR3 nucleotides read TGTGCCAGCTCCCCCTCAGGGGCCGGTCTGGCAACCTATGGCTACACCTTC. Protein product: CASSPSGAGLATYGYTF.

This clone was found a few times. The chain carries TRBV28 and TRBJ2-1; 10 bases are a match to TRBD2. The CDR3 covers 15 residues. J was trimmed by 8 bases and V by 1 base; bases with no gene match: 5. Germline CDR1 reads MDHEN; CDR2 reads SYDVKM. CDR3 in amino acids: CASSLSASGSDEQFF. The DNA for the CDR3 is TGTGCCAGCAGTTTATCCGCTAGCGGGAGTGATGAGCAGTTCTTC.

V and J are TRBV25-1 and TRBJ1-1, with D hard to call. The CDR3 is made up of 12 amino acids. CDR1 is MGHDK and CDR2 is SYGVNS in the germline V gene. V lost 1 base and J 0 bases, leaving 0 bases between the germline ends. CDR3 DNA sequence: TGTGCCAGCAGTGAATTGAACACTGAAGCTTTCTTT. It encodes CASSELNTEAFF.

A few counts support this clone. The chain recombines TRBV6-6 with TRBJ2-7; D may be TRBD2 (6 bases). Trimming left V 5 bases short and J 2 bases short, with 19 bases between. The germline V gene has CDR1 MNHNY and CDR2 SVGAGI (reference sequence). The CDR3 spans 16 residues. The CDR3: CASSTHLGLAPYEQYF. Here the CDR3 DNA reads TGTGCCAGCAGTACTCACCTGGGACTCGCCCCCTACGAGCAGTACTTC.

V and J are TRBV11-2 and TRBJ2-3; D is unclear. The V gene lost 1 base and the J gene lost 3 bases, with 5 bases spanning the gap. The CDR3 has 13 amino acids. The germline CDR1 and CDR2 sequences are SGHAT and FQNNGV. The CDR3 nucleotides are TGTGCCAGCAGCTTAGGGAGAACAGATACGCAGTATTTT. Residues: CASSLGRTDTQYF.

The V gene is TRBV2, the J gene TRBJ2-7; maybe TRBD1 (6 bases). Germline CDR1 reads SNHLY; CDR2 reads FYNNEI. V was pared by 7 bases and J by 0 bases, with 16 bases between. CDR3 length equals 15 residues. CDR3 in amino acids: CASKLQGISSYEQYF. Here the CDR3 DNA reads TGTGCCAGCAAGCTACAGGGCATAAGCTCCTACGAGCAGTACTTC. Together with reference TRBV2 and TRBJ2-7, the CDR3 gives the full variable domain: EPEVTQTPSHQVTQMGQEVILRCVPISNHLYFYWYRQILGQKVEFLVSFYNNEISEKSEIFDDQFSVERPDGSNFTLKIRSTKLEDSAMYFCASKLQGISSYEQYFGPGTRLTVT.

This clone was seen a single time. Written as DNA, the CDR3 is TGTGCCAGCAGTTTCGGGGTAAAACTCGACGAGCAGTACTTC. This gives the protein CASSFGVKLDEQYF. The V and J genes are TRBV27 and TRBJ2-7, with D perhaps TRBD2 (5 bases). From germline, CDR1 is MNHEY and CDR2 SMNVEV (reference sequence). V gave up 3 bases and J gave up 5 bases, with 14 bases separating them. The CDR3 runs 14 residues.

The chain couples TRBV20-1 to TRBJ1-2, with a tentative D call TRBD1 (5 bases). The CDR3 is 11 amino acids. Germline CDR1 reads DFQATT; CDR2 reads SNEGSKA (reference sequence). CDR3 region: CSQGHYYGYTF. For the CDR3, the DNA is TGCAGCCAGGGTCACTACTATGGCTACACCTTC.

This chain uses TRBV28 with TRBJ1-2; D is uncertain. The germline CDR1 and CDR2 sequences are MDHEN and SYDVKM. Trimming removed 10 bases from V and 5 bases from J, with 8 bases in between. The CDR3 covers 10 residues. The CDR3 spells CAIQSYGYTF. The CDR3 DNA sequence: TGTGCCATTCAAAGTTATGGCTACACCTTC.

The CDR3 nucleotides read TGTGCCAGCAGCGCTCGGACTGAGGGAGTTTCCTACGAGCAGTACTTC. It encodes CASSARTEGVSYEQYF. The rearrangement uses TRBV2 and TRBJ2-7, with TRBD2 as a possible D gene (5 bases). The V end lost 6 bases, the J end lost 1 base, and 19 bases lay between the germline ends. The CDR3 spans 16 residues. In germline, CDR1 is SNHLY, CDR2 FYNNEI.

The gene calls are TRBV5-8 and TRBJ2-7; D call uncertain. Per the germline V gene, CDR1 is SGHTS and CDR2 is YDEGEE. Trimming shortened V by 4 bases and J by 0 bases, and 17 bases separated the two germline ends. The CDR3 consists of 16 residues. CDR3 protein: CASSPRDGRNSYEQYF. Here the CDR3 DNA reads TGTGCCAGCAGCCCCCGAGACGGACGAAACTCCTACGAGCAGTACTTC.

This clone has a single count. The CDR3 DNA reads as TGTGCCAGCAGTTTGGATCCAGGGAGCACCGGGGAGCTGTTTTTT. Protein product: CASSLDPGSTGELFF. The chain has TRBV28 and TRBJ2-2; D may be TRBD1 or TRBD2 (5 bases each). From germline, CDR1 is MDHEN and CDR2 SYDVKM. CDR3 length: 15 amino acids. Deletions cut 3 bases from V and 4 bases from J, with 12 bases between.

The chain couples TRBV5-1 to TRBJ1-1; the D gene is possibly TRBD1 (6 bases). The length of the CDR3 is 17 residues. The germline V gene has CDR1 SGHRS and CDR2 YFSETQ. V was pared by 2 bases and J by 0 bases, with 17 bases between. CDR3 region: CASSLSRGLLMNTEAFF. CDR3 coding DNA: TGCGCCAGCAGCTTATCACGGGGGCTACTAATGAACACTGAAGCTTTCTTT.

The gene calls are TRBV4-3 and TRBJ2-7; D is possibly TRBD1 or TRBD2 (5 bases each). Germline CDR1 reads LGHNA; CDR2 reads YSLEER. V lost 4 bases and J lost 0, with 22 bases in between. The CDR3 is 18 residues long. This CDR3 reads CASSPGPPEDTSSYEQYF. The CDR3 nucleotides read TGCGCCAGCAGCCCAGGGCCACCGGAGGACACAAGCTCCTACGAGCAGTACTTC.

In this sample, this clone turned up once. In DNA form, the CDR3 reads TGTGCCAGCAGCTTGGACAGGGATTCACATCAGTACTTC. It is translated as CASSLDRDSHQYF. V gene TRBV5-4 combines with J gene TRBJ2-7; tentatively, D is TRBD1 (6 bases). Looked up from germline, CDR1 is SGHNT and CDR2 is YYREEE (reference sequence). Trimming left V 0 bases short and J 10 bases short, with 14 bases between. The CDR3 has 13 residues. Together with reference TRBV5-4 and TRBJ2-7, the CDR3 gives the full variable domain: ETGVTQSPTHLIKTRGQQVTLRCSSQSGHNTVSWYQQALGQGPQFIFQYYREEENGRGNFPPRFSGLQFPNYSSELNVNALELDDSALYLCASSLDRDSHQYFGPGTRLTVT.

This clone was observed a few times. This chain joins TRBV7-8 and TRBJ1-1; the D is unclear. V lost 5 bases and J 5 bases, leaving 27 bases between the germline ends. The CDR3 loop spans 18 amino acids. From germline, CDR1 is SGHVS and CDR2 FQNEAQ. Written as DNA, the CDR3 is TGTGCCAGCAGCCCGAAGGAGGGAATCCCCCGCTCCAGTACTGAAGCTTTCTTT. Its translation is CASSPKEGIPRSSTEAFF.

The chain joins TRBV9 to TRBJ2-1, with TRBD2 matching 10 bases. With 0 bases clipped from V and 7 bases from J, the junction kept 10 bases outside the gene matches. Germline loops: CDR1 SGDLS, CDR2 YYNGEE. This CDR3 comprises 17 residues. CDR3 loop: CASSVGSGTSVPNEQFF. The CDR3 nucleotides read TGTGCCAGCAGCGTAGGGTCCGGGACTAGCGTCCCGAATGAGCAGTTCTTC.

This clone showed up just once. The V gene is TRBV30, the J gene TRBJ2-7; 9 bases line up with TRBD2. V lost 5 bases and J lost 4; bases outside the gene matches: 9. The CDR3 consists of 14 residues. From germline, CDR1 is GTSNPN and CDR2 SVGIG (reference sequence). CDR3 nucleotide sequence: TGTGCCTGGGGAAATAGCGGGAGTCAGTACGAGCAGTACTTC. Its protein is CAWGNSGSQYEQYF.

The V gene is TRBV11-2, the J gene TRBJ1-3, with TRBD1 matching over 8 bases. V shed 5 bases and J 4 bases; nucleotides not matched to a gene: 7. Per germline, CDR1 SGHAT and CDR2 FQNNGV. CDR3 length: 15 amino acids. The CDR3 coding sequence is TGTGCCAGCAGCCCAACAGGGGGGCAAGGAAACACCATATATTTT. Translation gives CASSPTGGQGNTIYF.

This clone appeared a few times. V and J are TRBV20-1 and TRBJ2-2; D gene unclear. Germline CDR1 is DFQATT and CDR2 is SNEGSKA (reference sequence). Trimming left V 3 bases short and J 6 bases short, with 5 bases between. This CDR3 has 11 residues. CDR3 loop: CSASFAGELFF. The DNA of the CDR3 is TGCAGTGCTAGTTTTGCCGGGGAGCTGTTTTTT.